A selection of T cell receptor beta chains follows, all from one sample in a study of T cell responses to AZD1222 COVID-19 vaccine. Measured with immunoSEQ multiplex PCR; TCRdb has only the in-frame clones, and not every one. Of 120,000 to 150,000 clones in the sample, 88% are singletons; the top ten hold about 15%. The specimen comprised peripheral blood, sampled on day 0 of AZD1222 vaccination. The receptors shown here come from an adult in good health. Each CDR3 is given with its conserved first and last residue. D genes are given only for firm matches. Clone size, where shown, is once, few, many, or a class for clones that have expanded.

v_gene,d_gene,j_gene,abundance,CDR3aa,CDR3nt
TRBV28,.,TRBJ2-2,.,CASIGGRGNTGELFF,TGTGCCAGCATTGGAGGCAGGGGTAACACCGGGGAGCTGTTTTTT
TRBV24-1,TRBD1,TRBJ2-3,.,CATSEPSGTGGTDTQYF,TGTGCCACCAGTGAGCCTTCCGGGACAGGGGGCACAGATACGCAGTATTTT
TRBV27,.,TRBJ2-3,.,CASSPLQGWADTQYF,TGTGCCAGCAGTCCACTACAGGGATGGGCAGATACGCAGTATTTT
TRBV19,TRBD2,TRBJ2-7,.,CASSQGLGTVGYEQYF,TGTGCCAGTAGTCAAGGACTAGGAACAGTGGGATACGAGCAGTACTTC
TRBV6-5,TRBD1,TRBJ1-5,once,CATSDRGGQPQHF,TGTGCCACCTCGGACAGGGGAGGCCAGCCCCAGCATTTT
TRBV2,TRBD1,TRBJ1-6,.,CASSERQGSSPLHF,TGTGCCAGCAGTGAACGACAGGGGAGTTCACCCCTCCACTTT
TRBV5-5,.,TRBJ1-1,.,CASSLEQRQNTEAFF,TGTGCCAGCAGCTTGGAACAGCGACAGAACACTGAAGCTTTCTTT
TRBV7-9,.,TRBJ1-2,.,CASSHPSWGAVGGYTF,TGTGCCAGCAGCCACCCCAGTTGGGGCGCGGTAGGTGGCTACACCTTC
TRBV7-2,.,TRBJ1-3,.,CASSLDLLPNTIYF,TGTGCCAGCAGCTTAGACCTACTACCGAACACCATATATTTT
TRBV18,TRBD1,TRBJ2-7,.,CASSPRGQGVGYEQYF,TGTGCCAGCTCACCACGTGGACAGGGCGTAGGCTACGAGCAGTACTTC
TRBV4-3,TRBD1,TRBJ1-1,.,CASSQDLGTGGPNTEAFF,TGCGCCAGCAGCCAAGATCTCGGGACAGGGGGCCCGAACACTGAAGCTTTCTTT
TRBV28,.,TRBJ1-1,.,CASIEVRGTEAFF,TGTGCCAGCATTGAAGTCAGGGGAACTGAAGCTTTCTTT
TRBV7-2,TRBD2,TRBJ2-2,.,CASSWRGGNTGELFF,TGTGCCAGCAGCTGGCGGGGGGGCAACACCGGGGAGCTGTTTTTT
TRBV5-6,.,TRBJ1-2,.,CASSPLFVHGYTF,TGTGCCAGCAGCCCGCTTTTCGTACATGGCTACACCTTC
TRBV2,.,TRBJ1-4,.,CASSSGVVFF,TGTGCCAGCAGCTCGGGAGTAGTGTTTTTT
TRBV19,.,TRBJ2-7,.,CASRYSGNNHEQYF,TGTGCCAGTAGGTACTCCGGGAACAACCACGAGCAGTACTTC
TRBV6-2/TRBV6-3,.,TRBJ1-5,.,CASSRDGNQPQHF,TGTGCCAGCAGCCGGGACGGCAATCAGCCCCAGCATTTT
TRBV7-2,.,TRBJ2-5,.,CASDAGGPPETQYF,TGTGCCAGCGATGCCGGGGGCCCTCCAGAGACCCAGTACTTC
TRBV19,TRBD1,TRBJ1-3,.,CASRRQGQRVPGSGNTIYF,TGTGCCAGTAGGCGACAGGGACAGCGCGTCCCCGGCTCTGGAAACACCATATATTTT
TRBV30,.,TRBJ2-7,.,CAWSRGREIYEQYF,TGTGCCTGGAGTAGGGGTAGGGAGATCTACGAGCAGTACTTC